Each of the 21 T cell receptor beta chains below was sequenced from the same sample in a study of spatial heterogeneity in lung cancer. Specified time point: sample taken at primary tumor resection. Via MiXCR, TCRdb re-called the 5' RACE reads, giving one row per CDR3 protein. In the table there are around 24,000 distinct CDR3 sequences, roughly 7% of which are singletons. This material consisted of PBMCs, taken at surgery. The origin of the receptors is a male donor with early-stage non-small cell lung cancer.

This chain joins TRBV20-1 and TRBJ2-7, with 8 bases matching TRBD2. This CDR3 region has 17 residues. The J segment lost 5 bases and the V segment lost 0 bases, leaving 15 bases of the junction unmatched. Germline CDR1 and CDR2: DFQATT and SNEGSKA (reference sequence). The CDR3 DNA reads as TGCAGTGCTAGAGACCTCATCGGGGGGGAGGCCTTGAACGAGCAGTACTTC. Translation gives CSARDLIGGEALNEQYF.

This clonotype was recorded many times. V usage is TRBV2 and J usage is TRBJ2-2, with TRBD2 matching 11 bases. Germline lookup yields CDR1 SNHLY and CDR2 FYNNEI. The ends lost 4 bases at V and 2 bases at J; junction bases unmatched: 6. The CDR3 spans 17 residues. The CDR3 protein is CASSVGTSGLNTGELFF. Written as DNA, the CDR3 is TGTGCCAGCAGTGTTGGGACTAGCGGCTTAAACACCGGGGAGCTGTTTTTT. Filled out from reference TRBV2 and TRBJ2-2, the complete variable domain reads EPEVTQTPSHQVTQMGQEVILRCVPISNHLYFYWYRQILGQKVEFLVSFYNNEISEKSEIFDDQFSVERPDGSNFTLKIRSTKLEDSAMYFCASSVGTSGLNTGELFFGEGSRLTVL.

This clonotype was counted many times. This chain uses TRBV29-1 with TRBJ2-5; 8 bases line up with TRBD2. Per germline, CDR1 SQVTM and CDR2 ANQGSEA. Trimming removed 3 bases from V and 5 bases from J; junction bases left unmatched: 2. The CDR3 is made up of 12 amino acids. DNA for the CDR3: TGCAGCGTTGAGGCTAGCGGGGAGACCCAGTACTTC. The encoded protein is CSVEASGETQYF.

The table lists this clonotype with many counts. The J gene is TRBJ1-6, the V gene TRBV14; D is uncertain. There are 14 residues in the CDR3. The germline CDR1 and CDR2 sequences are SGHDN and FVKESK. V was cut by 0 bases and J by 8 bases, with 8 bases left in between. The DNA for the CDR3 is TGTGCCAGCAGCCAAGAAACGAGGGATTCACCCCTCCACTTT. It codes for CASSQETRDSPLHF.

This clonotype occurred many times. J is TRBJ1-6 and V is TRBV29-1; D is possibly TRBD1 (5 bases). The CDR3 is made up of 12 amino acids. Trimming took off 5 bases at V and 10 bases at J, with 12 bases between the two ends. CDR1 and CDR2 from the germline V gene are SQVTM and ANQGSEA. CDR3 residues: CSVSTGESPLHF. CDR3 nucleotide sequence: TGCAGCGTTTCAACAGGAGAATCACCCCTCCACTTT.

This clonotype has ten or more counts. This chain links TRBV7-9 with TRBJ2-7; D tentatively fits TRBD1 or TRBD2 (6 bases each). This CDR3 spans 14 amino acids. Trimming left V 5 bases short and J 0 bases short, with 11 bases between. Germline V gives CDR1 SEHNR, CDR2 FQNEAQ (reference sequence). The CDR3 protein is CASSEGGTSYEQYF. The DNA for the CDR3 is TGTGCCAGCAGCGAAGGGGGGACCTCCTACGAGCAGTACTTC.

The table lists this clonotype with a few counts. The chain couples TRBV6-2 or TRBV6-3 to TRBJ1-6, with D perhaps TRBD1 (5 bases). Trimming left V 4 bases short and J 7 bases short, with 8 bases between. CDR3 length: 13 amino acids. Germline CDR1 is MNHEY and CDR2 is SVGEGT. In DNA form, the CDR3 reads TGTGCCAGCAGTTTCGGGGCGAATTCACCCCTCCACTTT. Translation gives CASSFGANSPLHF.

On this clonotype: A much bigger clone sits one base away, suggesting this may be a read error. CDR3 in DNA: TGTGCCAACAGTTTTACAGGGGGCTACAATGAGCAGTTCTTC. It encodes CANSFTGGYNEQFF. The genes are TRBV27 and TRBJ2-1; 8 bases are shared with TRBD1. Germline CDR1 reads MNHEY; CDR2 reads SMNVEV (reference sequence). CDR3 size: 14 residues.

The chain carries TRBV5-1 and TRBJ1-3; D gene uncertain. Deletions cut 0 bases from V and 4 bases from J, with 14 bases between. Germline CDR1 reads SGHRS; CDR2 reads YFSETQ. The CDR3 contains 16 residues. The CDR3 is CASSLGTEGRGNTIYF. The DNA of the CDR3 is TGCGCCAGCAGCTTGGGGACGGAAGGCCGGGGAAACACCATATATTTT.

The rearrangement links TRBV2 to TRBJ2-3; D is perhaps TRBD1 or TRBD2 (6 bases each). V dropped 7 bases and J dropped 4 bases, with 24 bases sitting between them. Germline V gene sequence: CDR1 SNHLY, CDR2 FYNNEI. The CDR3 runs 17 residues. The chain's CDR3 is CASTEGGRGVAADTQYF. In DNA form, the CDR3 reads TGTGCCAGCACCGAAGGGGGGCGGGGCGTCGCTGCAGATACGCAGTATTTT.

V gene TRBV20-1 combines with J gene TRBJ1-1, with D hard to call. Germline V CDR1 and CDR2: DFQATT, SNEGSKA (reference sequence). This CDR3 contains 15 residues. Trimming took off 0 bases at V and 3 bases at J, with 14 bases between the two ends. As DNA, the CDR3 is TGCAGTGCTAGAGACCCCAACTTACGGGACACTGAAGCTTTCTTT. Protein sequence: CSARDPNLRDTEAFF.

V usage is TRBV4-2 and J usage is TRBJ2-3; D is perhaps TRBD1 (5 bases). Trimming stripped 2 bases from V and 0 bases from J, with 12 bases between. The CDR3 is made up of 16 amino acids. Germline CDR1 LGHNA, CDR2 YNFKEQ. CDR3 sequence: CASSQRIRTSTDTQYF. CDR3 DNA sequence: TGTGCCAGCAGCCAACGAATCAGGACAAGCACAGATACGCAGTATTTT.

This clonotype was seen many times. The CDR3 is CASSLVWYEQYV. The DNA of the CDR3 is TGTGCCAGCAGCTTAGTTTGGTACGAGCAGTACGTC. The V gene is TRBV11-2, the J gene TRBJ2-7, with no clear D. CDR1 and CDR2 (germline): SGHAT, FQNNGV. Trimming took 1 base from V and 4 from J, leaving 5 bases between them. There are 12 residues in the CDR3.

This clonotype was picked up many times. The chain combines TRBV6-1 with TRBJ1-5; the match to TRBD1 covers 12 bases. J was trimmed by 7 bases and V by 7 bases; bases with no gene match: 11. Germline CDR1 and CDR2: MNHNS and SASEGT. This CDR3 is built from 16 residues. In nucleotides, the CDR3 is TGTGCCAGCAAAGATGGGCCCGGGACAGGGGGCCAGCCCCAGCATTTT. The encoded protein is CASKDGPGTGGQPQHF.

This clonotype showed up just a few times. This chain uses TRBV6-5 with TRBJ2-7, with a weak D call TRBD2 (6 bases). The V end lost 2 bases, the J end lost 1 base, and 12 bases lay between the germline ends. The CDR3 totals 15 residues. The germline gives CDR1 MNHEY, CDR2 SVGAGI. The CDR3 is CASSYLYGGSYEQYF. The CDR3 coding sequence is TGTGCCAGCAGTTACCTTTACGGGGGTTCCTACGAGCAGTACTTC.

V is TRBV2 and J is TRBJ2-7; unclear D gene. CDR3 size: 11 residues. Germline V gives CDR1 SNHLY, CDR2 FYNNEI. Trimming took 2 bases from V and 13 from J, leaving 12 bases between them. CDR3 sequence: CASSETQATYF. CDR3 in DNA: TGTGCCAGCAGTGAAACCCAGGCAACTTACTTC.

Many counts were recorded for this clonotype. The chain has TRBV7-9 and TRBJ2-3, with D perhaps matching TRBD2 (5 bases). The CDR3 is 13 amino acids. V lost 4 bases and J 1 base, leaving 6 bases between the germline ends. Germline lookup yields CDR1 SEHNR and CDR2 FQNEAQ (reference sequence). Written as DNA, the CDR3 is TGTGCCAGCAGCTCAGCGGGCACAGATACGCAGTATTTT. It encodes CASSSAGTDTQYF.

This clonotype is categorized as medium-sized. The rearrangement uses TRBV12-3 or TRBV12-4 and TRBJ1-4; D might be TRBD1 (5 bases). V was trimmed by 6 bases and J by 0 bases, leaving 14 bases between them. CDR3 size: 16 residues. The CDR3 reads CASSLGLSATNEKLFF. In DNA, the CDR3 is TGTGCCAGCAGCCTGGGACTTTCCGCAACTAATGAAAAACTGTTTTTT.

This clonotype was seen only a few times. The chain uses TRBV23-1 and TRBJ1-1; D remains ambiguous. TRBV23-1 is placed among ORFs of uncertain function. Between the trimmed V and J ends, which lost 7 bases and 0 bases, there was a span of 6 bases. CDR3 length equals 12 residues. The CDR3 spells CASTNLNTEAFF. Written as DNA, the CDR3 is TGCGCCAGCACCAACCTGAACACTGAAGCTTTCTTT.

This clonotype was recorded at least ten times. The genes are TRBV7-9 and TRBJ2-4; TRBD1 agrees at 8 bases. The CDR3 extends over 13 amino acids. The V segment lost 5 bases and the J segment 6 bases; nucleotides outside the gene matches: 3. CDR1 and CDR2 from the germline V gene are SEHNR and FQNEAQ (reference sequence). CDR3 bases: TGTGCCAGCAGCCGTGGGACAGGAAACATTCAGTACTTC. Protein product: CASSRGTGNIQYF.

The V and J genes are TRBV19 and TRBJ2-1, with TRBD2 matching over 10 bases. The trim removed 5 bases at V and 3 bases at J, leaving 4 bases unmatched. This CDR3 contains 15 residues. CDR1 and CDR2 (germline): LNHDA, SQIVND (reference sequence). CDR3 region: CASSSSGRDYNEQFF. The CDR3 DNA is TGTGCCAGTAGTTCGAGCGGGAGGGACTACAATGAGCAGTTCTTC.